This is a list of T cell receptor beta chains from one sample in a study of T cell repertoires in cytomegalovirus infection. TCRdb independently ran MiXCR on the reads; one entry per CDR3 protein. The sample contains around 260,000 distinct CDR3 sequences, 20% to 30% of which appear only once. The sample taken for sequencing was PBMCs. The receptors shown here come from a human donor in good health (CMV status not recorded). Some clones in this sample may be carry-over from other donors' samples. Each CDR3 is given without its conserved first and last residue.

V,J,CDR3
TRBV19,TRBJ1-5,ASRDRGKAAQPQH
TRBV2,TRBJ2-7,ASAGEGSSYEQY
TRBV20-1,TRBJ1-5,SARDREEVDNQPQH
TRBV5-6,TRBJ2-7,ASSRDVNYEQY
TRBV28,TRBJ2-7,ASSPSGRHSYEQY
TRBV7-8,TRBJ1-5,ASSPSMGNQPQH
TRBV28,TRBJ2-1,ASSPPPGKRSYNEQF
TRBV6-2/TRBV6-3,TRBJ1-4,ASSSPGPSNEKLF
TRBV20-1,TRBJ2-7,SAPEGTSYEQY
TRBV10-3,TRBJ1-1,AISDSGMNTEAF
TRBV29-1,TRBJ2-1,SVAMGDRGLGEQF
TRBV7-2,TRBJ2-6,ASRTSPGQGARGANVLT
TRBV7-2,TRBJ2-5,ASSLARGGETQY
TRBV6-2/TRBV6-3,TRBJ2-1,ASSPRTGKVSYEQF
TRBV5-1,TRBJ2-1,ASSYDDYNEQF
TRBV14,TRBJ2-7,ASSQGPYEQE
TRBV11-2,TRBJ1-6,ASSLLGDSPLH
TRBV7-9,TRBJ2-1,ASSPIREDDEQF
TRBV15,TRBJ2-5,ATSNSGVETQY
TRBV11-2,TRBJ2-5,ASSLGRTGLQETQY
TRBV20-1,TRBJ2-1,SAPGNYNEQF
TRBV24-1,TRBJ2-7,ATSGGTGTSYEQY
TRBV2,TRBJ2-1,ASSATGQVYNEQF
TRBV28,TRBJ1-2,ASRPGQSNYGYT
TRBV7-2,TRBJ2-3,ASSSRTGGITDTQY
TRBV12-3/TRBV12-4,TRBJ2-1,ASSLANRGSDEQF
TRBV28,TRBJ2-5,ASNSLTGSQETQY
TRBV18,TRBJ2-3,ASSPDGLAGGDTQY
TRBV6-1,TRBJ1-2,ATRPLASGGYGYT
TRBV10-3,TRBJ2-2,AISDEPWSGELF
TRBV7-2,TRBJ1-2,ASSLRYAYGYT
TRBV7-2,TRBJ2-5,ASSPKAIRETQY
TRBV6-6,TRBJ2-3,ATGVERGTVADTQY
TRBV12-5,TRBJ2-7,ASGFNAYEQY
TRBV7-3,TRBJ2-1,ASSARGGGYNEQF
TRBV6-6,TRBJ2-7,ASSYTRRQGGYEQY
TRBV5-1,TRBJ2-3,ASSLTWTDTQY
TRBV5-1,TRBJ2-7,ASSSVTTGFIYEQY
TRBV11-2,TRBJ2-7,ASSLGPATYEQY
TRBV29-1,TRBJ2-7,SVREFSYEQY
TRBV14,TRBJ2-3,ASSQGVTDTQY